The 31 T cell receptor beta chains below all came from one sample that was sequenced in a study of vaccination and CD4 T cells after COVID-19. At the Johns Hopkins FTIC core, DNA taken from cultured CD4+ T cells was sequenced by way of the Oncomine TCR Beta short-read assay. MiXCR was run by TCRdb on the PCR reads, yielding one entry per CDR3 protein. This repertoire shows 20,000 to 30,000 distinct CDR3 sequences, approximately 64% found once; its top ten account for less than 25%. Treatment described: roughly 10-day PBMC culture with coronavirus spike peptide pools or control peptides (ViraFEST assay). Their cognate antigens are unknown. This material consisted of CD4+ T cells from blood, cultured in vitro, taken after SARS-CoV-2 vaccination. The source of these receptors is a human donor who received a COVID-19 vaccine.

The sample holds one count of this clonotype. The chain is built from TRBV20-1 and TRBJ2-1; the D gene could be TRBD1 or TRBD2 (5 bases each). Germline V lookup: CDR1 DFQATT, CDR2 SNEGSKA (reference sequence). The CDR3 extends over 13 amino acids. The V gene lost 1 base and the J gene lost 7 bases, with 11 bases spanning the gap. This CDR3 is CSARVPGTNEQFF. Written as DNA, the CDR3 is TGCAGTGCTAGAGTCCCAGGGACGAATGAGCAGTTCTTC.

V and J are TRBV2 and TRBJ2-2; D might be TRBD2 (5 bases). This CDR3 has 14 amino acids. The V end lost 4 bases, the J end lost 0 bases, and 6 bases lay between the germline ends. CDR1 is SNHLY, CDR2 FYNNEI, per germline. CDR3 sequence (DNA): TGTGCCAGCAGTGTGCGGGCGAACACCGGGGAGCTGTTTTTT. Protein sequence: CASSVRANTGELFF. Filled out from reference TRBV2 and TRBJ2-2, the complete variable domain reads EPEVTQTPSHQVTQMGQEVILRCVPISNHLYFYWYRQILGQKVEFLVSFYNNEISEKSEIFDDQFSVERPDGSNFTLKIRSTKLEDSAMYFCASSVRANTGELFFGEGSRLTVL.

In its sample, this clonotype was seen a few times. CDR3 in amino acids: CASSKTTTSGGETQYF. The CDR3 nucleotides read TGTGCCAGCAGTAAGACTACGACTAGCGGGGGGGAGACCCAGTACTTC. The V gene is TRBV12-3 or TRBV12-4, the J gene TRBJ2-5; 13 nucleotides match TRBD2. The CDR3 spans 16 residues. Trimming cost V 5 bases and J 5 bases; bases outside gene matches: 8.

The count of this clonotype is one. The chain couples TRBV7-9 to TRBJ2-7; TRBD1 matches at 11 bases. Germline CDR1 is SEHNR and CDR2 is FQNEAQ (reference sequence). Germline trimming cut 5 bases from V and 1 base from J; bases unmatched to any gene: 10. CDR3 length: 17 residues. The CDR3 protein is CASSRRDRGTQSYEQYF. In DNA, the CDR3 is TGTGCCAGCAGCAGACGGGACAGGGGGACACAGTCCTACGAGCAGTACTTC.

This clonotype has just a few counts. V gene TRBV30 combines with J gene TRBJ2-5; the D is unclear. Between the trimmed V and J ends, which lost 2 bases and 2 bases, there was a span of 15 bases. The CDR3 has 15 residues. Germline assignment: CDR1 GTSNPN and CDR2 SVGIG (reference sequence). For the CDR3, the DNA is TGTGCCTGGAGTCTCCGCCGGACGGATCAAGAGACCCAGTACTTC. It is translated as CAWSLRRTDQETQYF.

This chain links TRBV30 with TRBJ2-5, with D possibly being TRBD2 (6 bases). Germline values: CDR1 GTSNPN, CDR2 SVGIG (reference sequence). V lost 4 bases and J lost 4, with 22 bases in between. The CDR3 loop spans 16 amino acids. The CDR3 is CAWTKAGSLERETQYF. Written as DNA, the CDR3 is TGTGCCTGGACGAAGGCCGGGAGCCTGGAAAGAGAGACCCAGTACTTC.

The chain uses TRBV29-1 and TRBJ1-1; possible D gene TRBD1, 5 bases. The CDR3 is 18 residues long. Trimming pared 3 bases from V and 5 bases from J, leaving 28 bases between. The germline CDR1 and CDR2 sequences are SQVTM and ANQGSEA. DNA for the CDR3: TGCAGCGTTGATCCCCCGCTACAACAGGAGAGGCCGAAGACTGAAGCTTTCTTT. Protein product: CSVDPPLQQERPKTEAFF.

The CDR3 loop is CSARIRWGVPSTDTQYF. The CDR3 DNA is TGCAGTGCTAGAATTCGGTGGGGAGTCCCTAGCACAGATACGCAGTATTTT. V is TRBV20-1 and J is TRBJ2-3; a weak D match, TRBD2 (5 bases). Trimming shortened V by 2 bases and J by 0 bases, and 18 bases separated the two germline ends. CDR1 is DFQATT, CDR2 SNEGSKA, per germline (reference sequence). The CDR3 has 17 amino acids.

The rearrangement joins TRBV10-1 to TRBJ1-1, with TRBD1 matching over 7 bases. J lost 0 bases, V lost 4 bases, and 2 bases had no gene match. This CDR3 comprises 14 residues. Germline values: CDR1 WNHNN, CDR2 SYGVQD (reference sequence). In DNA form, the CDR3 reads TGCGCCAGCAGTGCGGGACAGATGAACACTGAAGCTTTCTTT. Residues: CASSAGQMNTEAFF.

The J gene is TRBJ2-5, the V gene TRBV20-1, with D possibly TRBD1 on 5 matching bases. Germline-derived CDR1 and CDR2 are DFQATT and SNEGSKA (reference sequence). Trimming removed 6 bases at V and 0 bases at J, with 5 bases between. This CDR3 spans 11 amino acids. CDR3 sequence: CSARDQETQYF. The CDR3 DNA sequence: TGCAGTGCCAGGGACCAAGAGACCCAGTACTTC.

This chain links TRBV20-1 with TRBJ2-3; TRBD2 matches at 9 bases. Germline CDR1 is DFQATT and CDR2 is SNEGSKA (reference sequence). V shed 6 bases, J shed 2 bases, and the junction held 9 bases outside the gene matches. CDR3 length equals 15 residues. The CDR3 bases are TGCAGTGCCAAGACTGGCGGGGGGGCCACAGATACGCAGTATTTT. Its protein is CSAKTGGGATDTQYF.

The rearrangement links TRBV12-3 or TRBV12-4 to TRBJ2-7, with D perhaps matching TRBD1 (6 bases). Trimming took off 6 bases at V and 3 bases at J, with 12 bases between the two ends. This CDR3 has 13 amino acids. DNA of the CDR3: TGTGCCAGCAGCCATTCAGGGGACTACGAGCAGTACTTC. It codes for CASSHSGDYEQYF.

The rearrangement joins TRBV30 to TRBJ2-7, with D possibly matching TRBD1 (6 bases). V shed 8 bases and J shed 3 bases, with 8 bases lying between them. CDR1 and CDR2 (germline): GTSNPN, SVGIG (reference sequence). The CDR3 runs to 10 residues. The CDR3 protein is CAGGLYEQYF. The DNA for the CDR3 is TGTGCCGGGGGCCTCTACGAGCAGTACTTC.

The sample holds a few counts of this clonotype. This sequence joins TRBV7-2 and TRBJ1-5; tentatively, D is TRBD1 (5 bases). This CDR3 region has 13 residues. CDR1 SGHTA and CDR2 FQGNSA come from the germline V gene. V shed 4 bases and J shed 4 bases, with 8 bases lying between them. Written as DNA, the CDR3 is TGTGCCAGCAGCTCGACAGTGAATCAGCCCCAGCATTTT. This translates into CASSSTVNQPQHF. The variable domain in full, completed from reference TRBV7-2 and TRBJ1-5, reads GAGVSQSPSNKVTEKGKDVELRCDPISGHTALYWYRQSLGQGLEFLIYFQGNSAPDKSGLPSDRFSAERTGGSVSTLTIQRTQQEDSAVYLCASSSTVNQPQHFGDGTRLSIL.

This clonotype appeared a few times. The CDR3 bases are TGTGCCACCAGTGACCACCGTTATCCTAACTATGGCTACACCTTC. It specifies CATSDHRYPNYGYTF. V and J are TRBV24-1 and TRBJ1-2; D uncertain. CDR3 length: 15 amino acids. Trimming stripped 4 bases from V and 0 bases from J, with 11 bases between. Germline V gene lookup returns CDR1 KGHDR and CDR2 SFDVKD.

The count of this clonotype is one. V is TRBV24-1 and J is TRBJ1-3; D not certain. From germline, CDR1 is KGHDR and CDR2 SFDVKD. The ends were cut back, 4 bases at V and 0 bases at J, with 6 bases in the middle. CDR3 size: 14 residues. The CDR3 DNA follows: TGTGCCACCAGTGACATCCGCTCTGGAAACACCATATATTTT. Encoded protein: CATSDIRSGNTIYF.

This chain connects TRBV6-1 to TRBJ1-1, with a tentative D call TRBD1 (5 bases). The length of the CDR3 is 15 residues. Per germline, CDR1 MNHNS and CDR2 SASEGT. The V gene lost 7 bases and the J gene lost 4 bases, with 19 bases spanning the gap. The CDR3 DNA sequence: TGTGCCAGCATCACAAGAGCTGGGGGAGGCACTGAAGCTTTCTTT. This encodes CASITRAGGGTEAFF.

In the case of this clonotype: A read error may produce the germline difference seen at one junction end. The V gene is TRBV19, the J gene TRBJ1-2; the D is unclear. The CDR3 consists of 13 residues. Germline CDR1 is LNHDA and CDR2 is SQIVND (reference sequence). In nucleotides, the CDR3 is TGTGCCAGTATGCCACGACCTAACCATGGCTACACCTTC. This codes for CASMPRPNHGYTF.

The chain is built from TRBV25-1 and TRBJ1-2; TRBD1 is a possible D gene (5 bases). Trimming left V 3 bases short and J 2 bases short, with 13 bases between. The CDR3 length is 15 residues. Looked up from germline, CDR1 is MGHDK and CDR2 is SYGVNS. The CDR3 here is CASSEAQGGNYGYTF. CDR3 in DNA: TGTGCCAGCAGTGAGGCGCAGGGAGGGAACTATGGCTACACCTTC.

The chain couples TRBV2 to TRBJ2-1, with 8 bases fitting TRBD2. CDR3 size: 15 residues. Trimming at V came to 3 bases and at J to 2 bases, leaving 3 bases not matched to a gene. CDR1 is SNHLY, CDR2 FYNNEI, per germline. CDR3 nucleotide sequence: TGTGCCAGCAGTGAGCGCGGGGGGACCTACAATGAGCAGTTCTTC. Amino acids: CASSERGGTYNEQFF. The full variable domain, rest sourced from reference TRBV2 and TRBJ2-1, is EPEVTQTPSHQVTQMGQEVILRCVPISNHLYFYWYRQILGQKVEFLVSFYNNEISEKSEIFDDQFSVERPDGSNFTLKIRSTKLEDSAMYFCASSERGGTYNEQFFGPGTRLTVL.

The chain joins TRBV6-1 to TRBJ1-3; D gene ambiguous. V shed 7 bases and J shed 2 bases, with 12 bases lying between them. CDR1 is MNHNS and CDR2 is SASEGT in the germline V gene. The CDR3 runs to 14 residues. The CDR3 reads CASKVSTAGNTIYF. The CDR3 DNA follows: TGTGCCAGCAAGGTCTCCACTGCTGGAAACACCATATATTTT.

The chain combines TRBV15 with TRBJ1-5; a possible D gene is TRBD1 (5 bases). CDR1 and CDR2 from the germline V gene are LNHNV and YYDKDF (reference sequence). Trimming stripped 8 bases from V and 2 bases from J, with 13 bases between. The CDR3 runs to 14 residues. CDR3 loop: CATRSLGGNQPQHF. The CDR3 nucleotides are TGTGCCACCCGTTCCTTGGGGGGCAATCAGCCCCAGCATTTT. Supplemented by reference TRBV15 and TRBJ1-5, the full variable domain reads DAMVIQNPRYQVTQFGKPVTLSCSQTLNHNVMYWYQQKSSQAPKLLFHYYDKDFNNEADTPDNFQSRRPNTSFCFLDIRSPGLGDTAMYLCATRSLGGNQPQHFGDGTRLSIL.

The table lists this clonotype with a count of one. The V and J genes are TRBV6-1 and TRBJ2-7; 11 bases line up with TRBD2. The CDR3 consists of 14 residues. The germline V gene encodes CDR1 MNHNS and CDR2 SASEGT. Unmatched junction bases numbered 5, after V lost 7 bases and J lost 3 bases. The CDR3 spells CASTLGTSGYEQYF. The CDR3 nucleotides are TGTGCCAGCACCCTTGGGACTAGCGGCTACGAGCAGTACTTC.

The V and J genes are TRBV2 and TRBJ1-1, with D uncertain. This CDR3 contains 11 residues. Germline CDR1 is SNHLY and CDR2 is FYNNEI. Trimming shortened V by 3 bases and J by 11 bases, and 10 bases separated the two germline ends. This chain's CDR3 is CASSDGMGAFF. The CDR3 coding sequence is TGTGCCAGCAGTGATGGGATGGGTGCTTTCTTT.

This clonotype was observed a handful of times. The gene calls are TRBV10-3 and TRBJ2-3, with D perhaps matching TRBD2 (6 bases). The CDR3 has 15 amino acids. V lost 0 bases and J lost 1, with 8 bases in between. Germline V gives CDR1 ENHRY, CDR2 SYGVKD. The CDR3 DNA follows: TGTGCCATCAGTGAGTCCGGCGGGGGCACAGATACGCAGTATTTT. It encodes CAISESGGGTDTQYF.

The J gene is TRBJ2-3, the V gene TRBV6-1; 7 bases fit TRBD1. V dropped 7 bases and J dropped 2; count of bases not matched to a gene: 6. The CDR3 consists of 14 residues. Germline assignment: CDR1 MNHNS and CDR2 SASEGT. The CDR3 DNA follows: TGTGCCAGCACAAGGGACAGATCCACAGATACGCAGTATTTT. Its translation is CASTRDRSTDTQYF.

The genes are TRBV5-4 and TRBJ2-4; D may be TRBD2 (6 bases). The CDR3 spans 16 residues. Trimming cost V 1 base and J 0 bases, with 11 bases left between them. Germline values: CDR1 SGHNT, CDR2 YYREEE (reference sequence). CDR3 sequence (DNA): TGTGCCAGCAGCTTGCGGAGGGGTTTAGCCAAAAACATTCAGTACTTC. This sequence encodes CASSLRRGLAKNIQYF. Supplemented by reference TRBV5-4 and TRBJ2-4, the full variable domain reads ETGVTQSPTHLIKTRGQQVTLRCSSQSGHNTVSWYQQALGQGPQFIFQYYREEENGRGNFPPRFSGLQFPNYSSELNVNALELDDSALYLCASSLRRGLAKNIQYFGAGTRLSVL.

V and J are TRBV6-5 and TRBJ1-6; D call uncertain. The CDR3 covers 16 residues. Deletions cut 4 bases from V and 3 bases from J, with 13 bases between. The germline gives CDR1 MNHEY, CDR2 SVGAGI. The CDR3 spells CASSSEGGDYNSPLHF. In nucleotides, the CDR3 is TGTGCCAGCAGTTCAGAGGGCGGGGACTATAATTCACCCCTCCACTTT.

The chain recombines TRBV24-1 with TRBJ2-6; D assignment may be TRBD1 or TRBD2 (5 bases each). The CDR3 extends over 18 amino acids. Germline-derived CDR1 and CDR2 are KGHDR and SFDVKD. The germline V and J ends were trimmed by 5 bases and 3 bases, with 19 bases remaining between them. The CDR3 nucleotides read TGTGCCACCAGTGGTGGGGGACCTACGGGGCATGGGGCCAACGTCCTGACTTTC. Translated: CATSGGGPTGHGANVLTF.

In its sample, this clonotype was seen once. The rearrangement uses TRBV7-2 and TRBJ1-4; perhaps TRBD1 as D (5 bases). CDR3 size: 14 residues. Germline loops: CDR1 SGHTA, CDR2 FQGNSA. Trimming left V 2 bases short and J 8 bases short, with 12 bases between. This CDR3 is CASSLLQGWEKLFF. The CDR3 DNA reads TGTGCCAGCAGCTTATTGCAGGGTTGGGAAAAACTGTTTTTT. Full variable domain (remainder filled in from reference TRBV7-2 and TRBJ1-4): GAGVSQSPSNKVTEKGKDVELRCDPISGHTALYWYRQSLGQGLEFLIYFQGNSAPDKSGLPSDRFSAERTGGSVSTLTIQRTQQEDSAVYLCASSLLQGWEKLFFGSGTQLSVL.

Only a few counts were recorded for this clonotype. The chain joins TRBV6-2 or TRBV6-3 to TRBJ1-5; D may be TRBD1 (5 bases). Germline V gene data show CDR1 as MNHEY and CDR2 as SVGEGT. Trimming pared 2 bases from V and 2 bases from J, leaving 7 bases between. CDR3 size: 14 residues. In DNA form, the CDR3 reads TGTGCCAGCAGTTACGGGGGAGGCAATCAGCCCCAGCATTTT. It specifies CASSYGGGNQPQHF.